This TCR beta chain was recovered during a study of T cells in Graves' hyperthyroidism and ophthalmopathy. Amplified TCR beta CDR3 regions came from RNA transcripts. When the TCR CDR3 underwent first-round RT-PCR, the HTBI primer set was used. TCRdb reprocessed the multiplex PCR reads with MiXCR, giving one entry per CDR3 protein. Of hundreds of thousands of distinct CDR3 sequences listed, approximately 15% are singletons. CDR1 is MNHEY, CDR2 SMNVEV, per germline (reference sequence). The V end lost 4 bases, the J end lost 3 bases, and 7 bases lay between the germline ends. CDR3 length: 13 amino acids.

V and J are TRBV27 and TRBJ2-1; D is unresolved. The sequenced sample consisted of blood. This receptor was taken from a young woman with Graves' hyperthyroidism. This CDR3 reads CASSYGLYNEQFF. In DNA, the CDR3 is TGTGCCAGCAGTTACGGGCTCTACAATGAGCAGTTCTTC.